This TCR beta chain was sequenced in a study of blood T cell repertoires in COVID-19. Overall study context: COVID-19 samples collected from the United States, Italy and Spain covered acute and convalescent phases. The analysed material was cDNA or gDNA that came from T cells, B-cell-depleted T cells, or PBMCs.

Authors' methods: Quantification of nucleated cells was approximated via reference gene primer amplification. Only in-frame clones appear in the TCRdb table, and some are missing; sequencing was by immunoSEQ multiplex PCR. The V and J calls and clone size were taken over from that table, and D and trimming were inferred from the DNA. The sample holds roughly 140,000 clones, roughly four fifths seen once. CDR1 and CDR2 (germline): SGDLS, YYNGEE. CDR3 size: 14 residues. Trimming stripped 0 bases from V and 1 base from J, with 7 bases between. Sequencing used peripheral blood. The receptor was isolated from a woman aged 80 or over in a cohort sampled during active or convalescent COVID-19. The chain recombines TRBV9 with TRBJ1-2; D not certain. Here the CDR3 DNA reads TGTGCCAGCAGCGTAGACGTCGGTAACTATGGCTACACCTTC. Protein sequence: CASSVDVGNYGYTF.